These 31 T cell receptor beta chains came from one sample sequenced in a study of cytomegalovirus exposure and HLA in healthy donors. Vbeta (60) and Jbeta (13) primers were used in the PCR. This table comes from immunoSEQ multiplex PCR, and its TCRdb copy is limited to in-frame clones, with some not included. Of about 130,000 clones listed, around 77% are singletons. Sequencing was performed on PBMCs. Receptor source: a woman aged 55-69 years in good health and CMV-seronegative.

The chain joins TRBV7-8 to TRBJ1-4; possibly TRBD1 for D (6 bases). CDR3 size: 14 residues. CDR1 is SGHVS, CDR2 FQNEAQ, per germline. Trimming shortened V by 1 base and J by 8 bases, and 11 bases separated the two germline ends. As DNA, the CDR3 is TGTGCCAGCAGCTTAGGTGGACAGCCGGAAAAACTGTTTTTT. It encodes CASSLGGQPEKLFF.

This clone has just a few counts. The CDR3 DNA sequence: TGTGCCAGCAGTTACTCCGGGACAGGTTTGAACACTGAAGCTTTCTTT. Amino acid sequence: CASSYSGTGLNTEAFF. V gene TRBV6-5 combines with J gene TRBJ1-1; TRBD1 matches 8 bases. Losses at the gene ends were 0 bases for V and 0 bases for J; bases not matched to a gene: 3. Germline loops: CDR1 MNHEY, CDR2 SVGAGI. The CDR3 loop spans 16 amino acids.

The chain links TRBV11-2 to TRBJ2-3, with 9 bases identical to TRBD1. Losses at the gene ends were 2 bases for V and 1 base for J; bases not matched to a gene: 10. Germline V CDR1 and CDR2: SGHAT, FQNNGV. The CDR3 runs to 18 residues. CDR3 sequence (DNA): TGTGCCAGCAGCTTACTAGCCGGGACAGGGTATGGCACAGATACGCAGTATTTT. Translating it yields CASSLLAGTGYGTDTQYF.

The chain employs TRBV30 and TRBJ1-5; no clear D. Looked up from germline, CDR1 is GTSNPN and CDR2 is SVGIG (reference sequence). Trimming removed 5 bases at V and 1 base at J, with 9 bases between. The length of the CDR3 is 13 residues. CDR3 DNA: TGTGCCTGGCAGGTTAGAAGCAATCAGCCCCAGCATTTT. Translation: CAWQVRSNQPQHF.

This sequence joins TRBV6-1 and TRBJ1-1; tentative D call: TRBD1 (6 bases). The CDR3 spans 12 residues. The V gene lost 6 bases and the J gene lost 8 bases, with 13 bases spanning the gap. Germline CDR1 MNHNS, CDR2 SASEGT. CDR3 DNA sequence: TGTGCCAGCAGGACTACTGACAGGGAAGCTTTCTTT. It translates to CASRTTDREAFF.

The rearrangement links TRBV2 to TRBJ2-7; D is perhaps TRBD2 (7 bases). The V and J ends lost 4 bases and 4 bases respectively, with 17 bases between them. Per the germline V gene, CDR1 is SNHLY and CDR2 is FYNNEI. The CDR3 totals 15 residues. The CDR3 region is CASSALGGVEYEQYF. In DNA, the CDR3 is TGTGCCAGCAGTGCCCTAGGGGGGGTTGAATACGAGCAGTACTTC.

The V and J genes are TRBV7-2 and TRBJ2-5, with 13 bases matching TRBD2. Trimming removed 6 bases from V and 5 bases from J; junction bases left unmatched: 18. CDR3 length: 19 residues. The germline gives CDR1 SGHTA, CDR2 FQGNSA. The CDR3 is CASSPDSRTSGGDLETQYF. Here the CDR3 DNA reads TGTGCCAGCAGTCCCGACAGCCGGACTAGCGGGGGTGACTTGGAGACCCAGTACTTC.

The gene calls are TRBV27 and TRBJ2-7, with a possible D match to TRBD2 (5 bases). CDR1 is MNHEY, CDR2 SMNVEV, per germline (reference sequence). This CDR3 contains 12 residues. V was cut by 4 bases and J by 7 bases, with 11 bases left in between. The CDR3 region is CASSSDPGEQYF. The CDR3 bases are TGTGCCAGCAGTTCCGATCCGGGGGAGCAGTACTTC.

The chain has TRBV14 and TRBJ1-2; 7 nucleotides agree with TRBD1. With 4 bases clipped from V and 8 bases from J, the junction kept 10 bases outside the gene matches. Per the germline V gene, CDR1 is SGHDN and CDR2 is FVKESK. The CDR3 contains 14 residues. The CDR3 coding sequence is TGTGCCAGCAGCCCGTACCGACAGGGAATGGGCTACACCTTC. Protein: CASSPYRQGMGYTF.

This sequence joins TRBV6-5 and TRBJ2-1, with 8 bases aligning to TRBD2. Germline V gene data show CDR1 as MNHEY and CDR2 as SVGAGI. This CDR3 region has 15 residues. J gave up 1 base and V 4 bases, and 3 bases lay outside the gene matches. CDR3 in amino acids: CASSSGRGSYNEQFF. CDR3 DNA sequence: TGTGCCAGCAGTTCCGGGAGGGGTTCCTACAATGAGCAGTTCTTC.

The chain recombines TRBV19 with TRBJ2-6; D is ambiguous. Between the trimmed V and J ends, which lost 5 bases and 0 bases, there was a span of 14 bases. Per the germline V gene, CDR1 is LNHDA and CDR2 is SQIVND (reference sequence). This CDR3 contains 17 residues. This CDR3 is CASSFRSSSSGANVLTF. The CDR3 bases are TGTGCCAGTAGTTTCCGGTCATCAAGCTCTGGGGCCAACGTCCTGACTTTC.

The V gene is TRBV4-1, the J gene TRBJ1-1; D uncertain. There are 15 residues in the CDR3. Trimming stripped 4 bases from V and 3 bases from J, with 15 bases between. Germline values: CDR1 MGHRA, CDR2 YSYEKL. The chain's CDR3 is CASSRMEQWDTEAFF. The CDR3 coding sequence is TGCGCCAGCAGCCGAATGGAGCAGTGGGACACTGAAGCTTTCTTT.

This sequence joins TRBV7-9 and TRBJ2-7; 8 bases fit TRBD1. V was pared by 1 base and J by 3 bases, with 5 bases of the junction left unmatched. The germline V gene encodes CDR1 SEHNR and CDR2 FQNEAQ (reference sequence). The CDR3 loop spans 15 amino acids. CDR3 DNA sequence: TGTGCCAGCAGCTTAGTGGTGACAGGGGACTACGAGCAGTACTTC. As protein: CASSLVVTGDYEQYF. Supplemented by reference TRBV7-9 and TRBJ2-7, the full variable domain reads DTGVSQNPRHKITKRGQNVTFRCDPISEHNRLYWYRQTLGQGPEFLTYFQNEAQLEKSRLLSDRFSAERPKGSFSTLEIQRTEQGDSAMYLCASSLVVTGDYEQYFGPGTRLTVT.

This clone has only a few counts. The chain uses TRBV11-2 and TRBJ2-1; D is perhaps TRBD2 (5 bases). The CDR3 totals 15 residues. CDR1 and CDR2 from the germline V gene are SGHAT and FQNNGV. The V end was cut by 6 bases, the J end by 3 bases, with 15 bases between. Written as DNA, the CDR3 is TGTGCCAGCAGACCTCTGGCCAGCGGCTACAATGAGCAGTTCTTC. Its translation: CASRPLASGYNEQFF.

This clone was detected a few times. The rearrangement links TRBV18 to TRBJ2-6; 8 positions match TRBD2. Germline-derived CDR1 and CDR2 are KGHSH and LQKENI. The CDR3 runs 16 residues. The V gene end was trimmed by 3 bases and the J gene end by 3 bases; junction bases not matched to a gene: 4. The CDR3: CASSPPGGVGANVLTF. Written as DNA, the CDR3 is TGTGCCAGCTCACCTCCGGGAGGGGTTGGGGCCAACGTCCTGACTTTC.

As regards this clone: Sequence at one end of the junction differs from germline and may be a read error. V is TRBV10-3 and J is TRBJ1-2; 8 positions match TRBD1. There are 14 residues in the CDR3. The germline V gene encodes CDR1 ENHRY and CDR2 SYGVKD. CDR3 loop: CATRPGQANDGYTF. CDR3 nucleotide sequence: TGTGCCACGCGACCGGGACAGGCTAACGATGGCTACACCTTC.

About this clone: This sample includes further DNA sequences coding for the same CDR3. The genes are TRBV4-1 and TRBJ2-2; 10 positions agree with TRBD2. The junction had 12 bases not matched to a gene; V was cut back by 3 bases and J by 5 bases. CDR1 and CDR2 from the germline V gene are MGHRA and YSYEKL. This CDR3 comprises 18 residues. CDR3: CASSQGGLAGVGTGELFF. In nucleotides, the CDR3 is TGCGCCAGCAGCCAGGGGGGGCTAGCGGGAGTAGGGACCGGGGAGCTGTTTTTT.

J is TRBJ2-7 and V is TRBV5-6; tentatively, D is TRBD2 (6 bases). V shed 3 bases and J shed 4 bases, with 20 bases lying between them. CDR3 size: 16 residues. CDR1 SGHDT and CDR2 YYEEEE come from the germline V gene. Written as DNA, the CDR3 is TGTGCCAGCAGCTCGCGGGACGGAGAATTTCTGTACGAGCAGTACTTC. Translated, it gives CASSSRDGEFLYEQYF. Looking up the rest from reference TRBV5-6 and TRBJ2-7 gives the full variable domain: DAGVTQSPTHLIKTRGQQVTLRCSPKSGHDTVSWYQQALGQGPQFIFQYYEEEERQRGNFPDRFSGHQFPNYSSELNVNALLLGDSALYLCASSSRDGEFLYEQYFGPGTRLTVT.

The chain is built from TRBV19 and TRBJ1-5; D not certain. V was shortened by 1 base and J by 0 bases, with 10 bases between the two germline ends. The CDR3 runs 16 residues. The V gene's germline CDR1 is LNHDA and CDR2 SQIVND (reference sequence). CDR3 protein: CASSIALTVSNQPQHF. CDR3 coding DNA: TGTGCCAGTAGTATAGCCCTAACAGTTAGCAATCAGCCCCAGCATTTT. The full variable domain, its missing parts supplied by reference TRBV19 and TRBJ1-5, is DGGITQSPKYLFRKEGQNVTLSCEQNLNHDAMYWYRQDPGQGLRLIYYSQIVNDFQKGDIAEGYSVSREKKESFPLTVTSAQKNPTAFYLCASSIALTVSNQPQHFGDGTRLSIL.

CDR3 sequence (DNA): TGTGCCAGCAGCCCCCTAAGGACAGCGATGAATTCACCCCTCCACTTT. Amino acids: CASSPLRTAMNSPLHF. The rearrangement uses TRBV5-8 and TRBJ1-6; tentative D call: TRBD1 (6 bases). V was pared by 4 bases and J by 7 bases, with 18 bases between. CDR3 length: 16 amino acids. Germline assignment: CDR1 SGHTS and CDR2 YDEGEE. The whole variable domain, remainder taken from reference TRBV5-8 and TRBJ1-6, is EAGVTQSPTHLIKTRGQQATLRCSPISGHTSVYWYQQALGLGLQFLLWYDEGEERNRGNFPPRFSGRQFPNYSSELNVNALELEDSALYLCASSPLRTAMNSPLHFGNGTRLTVT.

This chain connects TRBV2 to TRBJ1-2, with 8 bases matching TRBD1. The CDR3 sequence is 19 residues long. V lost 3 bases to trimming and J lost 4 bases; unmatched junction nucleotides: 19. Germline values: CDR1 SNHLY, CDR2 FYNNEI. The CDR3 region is CASSEKGAGTGRRGYGYTF. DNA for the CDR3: TGTGCCAGCAGTGAGAAAGGGGCCGGGACAGGACGCAGGGGCTATGGCTACACCTTC.

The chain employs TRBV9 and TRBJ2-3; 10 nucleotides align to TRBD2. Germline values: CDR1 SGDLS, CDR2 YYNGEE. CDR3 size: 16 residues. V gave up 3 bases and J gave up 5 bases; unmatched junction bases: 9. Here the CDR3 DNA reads TGTGCCAGCAGCGAGCGGGGGGGCCAGTTGGGAGATACGCAGTATTTT. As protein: CASSERGGQLGDTQYF.

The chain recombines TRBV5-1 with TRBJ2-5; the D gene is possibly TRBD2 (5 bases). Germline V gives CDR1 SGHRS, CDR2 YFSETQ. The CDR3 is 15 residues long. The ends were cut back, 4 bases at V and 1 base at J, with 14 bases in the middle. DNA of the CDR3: TGCGCCAGCAGCCCAGGACTCAGTGCCCAAGAGACCCAGTACTTC. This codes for CASSPGLSAQETQYF.

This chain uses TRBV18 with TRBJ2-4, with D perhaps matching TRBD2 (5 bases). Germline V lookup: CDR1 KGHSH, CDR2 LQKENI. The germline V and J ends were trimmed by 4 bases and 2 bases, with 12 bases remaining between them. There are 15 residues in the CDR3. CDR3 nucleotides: TGTGCCAGCTCACAGGGTGACGGGACCAAAAACATTCAGTACTTC. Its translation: CASSQGDGTKNIQYF.

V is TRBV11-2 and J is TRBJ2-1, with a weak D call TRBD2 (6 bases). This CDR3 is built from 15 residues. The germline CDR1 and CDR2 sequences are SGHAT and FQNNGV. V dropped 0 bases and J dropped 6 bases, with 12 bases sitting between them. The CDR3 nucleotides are TGTGCCAGCAGCTTAGATCCTCGGGGGTCCAATGAGCAGTTCTTC. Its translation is CASSLDPRGSNEQFF.

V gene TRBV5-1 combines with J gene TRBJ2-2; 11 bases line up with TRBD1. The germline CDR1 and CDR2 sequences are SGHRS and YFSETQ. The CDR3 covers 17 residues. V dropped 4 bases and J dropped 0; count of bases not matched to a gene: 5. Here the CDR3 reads CASSTDRGHTNTGELFF. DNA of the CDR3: TGCGCCAGCAGCACGGACAGGGGGCACACGAACACCGGGGAGCTGTTTTTT.

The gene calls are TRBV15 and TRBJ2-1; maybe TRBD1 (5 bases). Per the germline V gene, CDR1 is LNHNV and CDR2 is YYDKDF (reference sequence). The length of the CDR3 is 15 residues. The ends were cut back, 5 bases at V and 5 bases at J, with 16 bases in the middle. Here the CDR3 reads CATSPDMASHNEQFF. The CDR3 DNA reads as TGTGCCACCAGCCCGGACATGGCCAGCCACAATGAGCAGTTCTTC. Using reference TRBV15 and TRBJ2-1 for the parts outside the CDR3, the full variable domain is DAMVIQNPRYQVTQFGKPVTLSCSQTLNHNVMYWYQQKSSQAPKLLFHYYDKDFNNEADTPDNFQSRRPNTSFCFLDIRSPGLGDTAMYLCATSPDMASHNEQFFGPGTRLTVL.

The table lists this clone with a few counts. The CDR3 DNA reads as TGTGCCTCTCAGGACAGGGGTCACGAGCAGTACTTC. Translated, it gives CASQDRGHEQYF. The rearrangement uses TRBV19 and TRBJ2-7; 9 nucleotides match TRBD1. Germline values: CDR1 LNHDA, CDR2 SQIVND (reference sequence). There are 12 residues in the CDR3. V dropped 11 bases and J dropped 5; count of bases not matched to a gene: 7.

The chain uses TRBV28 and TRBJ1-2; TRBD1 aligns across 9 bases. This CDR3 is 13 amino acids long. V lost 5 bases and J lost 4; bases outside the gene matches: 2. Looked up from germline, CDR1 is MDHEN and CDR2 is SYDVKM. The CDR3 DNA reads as TGTGCCAGCAGTGGGGGACAGGGCTATGGCTACACCTTC. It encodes CASSGGQGYGYTF.

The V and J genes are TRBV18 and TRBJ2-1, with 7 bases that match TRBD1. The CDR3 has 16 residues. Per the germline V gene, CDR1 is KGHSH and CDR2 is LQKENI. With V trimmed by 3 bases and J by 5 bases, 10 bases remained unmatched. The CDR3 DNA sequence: TGTGCCAGCTCACCCGGACAGGCTGGTTCGGACAATGAGCAGTTCTTC. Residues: CASSPGQAGSDNEQFF.

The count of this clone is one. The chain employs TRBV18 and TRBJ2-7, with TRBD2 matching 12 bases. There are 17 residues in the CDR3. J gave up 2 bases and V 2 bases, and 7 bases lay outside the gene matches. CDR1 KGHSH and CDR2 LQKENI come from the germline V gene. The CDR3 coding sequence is TGTGCCAGCTCACCATTACTAGCGGGGGGCCTCCCCTACGAGCAGTACTTC. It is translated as CASSPLLAGGLPYEQYF.